One and the same sample provided the 7 T cell receptor beta chains below, sequenced in a study of PD-L1 blockade in urothelial cancer. Produced via immunoSEQ multiplex PCR; TCRdb's table is partial and in-frame only. The table records 95,000 to 150,000 clones, about 82% of them present only once. Time point: peripheral blood 6 weeks after treatment start. This sample comprised PBMCs, obtained around atezolizumab (anti-PD-L1) treatment. These receptors were obtained from a man aged 50 to 60 with urothelial cancer.

The gene calls are TRBV2 and TRBJ2-7, with D unresolved. Trimming shortened V by 5 bases and J by 6 bases, and 14 bases separated the two germline ends. Germline-derived CDR1 and CDR2 are SNHLY and FYNNEI. The CDR3 covers 13 residues. The CDR3 protein is CASSTMGLGEQYF. For the CDR3, the DNA is TGTGCCAGCAGTACTATGGGTCTGGGCGAGCAGTACTTC.

The chain uses TRBV5-6 and TRBJ1-4; D perhaps matches TRBD1 (6 bases). CDR1 SGHDT and CDR2 YYEEEE come from the germline V gene. The CDR3 sequence is 13 residues long. V lost 4 bases to trimming and J lost 7 bases, with 11 bases between them. In nucleotides, the CDR3 is TGTGCCAGCAGCAGCGGGGGCGGTGAAAAACTGTTTTTT. Translating gives CASSSGGGEKLFF.

The rearrangement joins TRBV5-1 to TRBJ2-1; a possible D gene is TRBD1 (5 bases). Germline loops: CDR1 SGHRS, CDR2 YFSETQ. The V end was cut by 0 bases, the J end by 6 bases, with 10 bases between. This CDR3 has 14 amino acids. The CDR3 DNA reads TGCGCCAGCAGCTTGGCCGCAGGGCCCAATGAGCAGTTCTTC. It specifies CASSLAAGPNEQFF.

As DNA, the CDR3 is TGTGCCAGCAGCCTCGAGCGTTCCACAGATACGCAGTATTTT. This codes for CASSLERSTDTQYF. The rearrangement uses TRBV28 and TRBJ2-3, with D unresolved. CDR1 is MDHEN, CDR2 SYDVKM, per germline. The V end lost 6 bases, the J end lost 2 bases, and 12 bases lay between the germline ends. This CDR3 contains 14 residues.

This chain links TRBV7-2 with TRBJ2-7; 7 bases map to TRBD2. The CDR3 runs to 13 residues. The V segment lost 2 bases and the J segment 4 bases; nucleotides outside the gene matches: 2. The germline V gene has CDR1 SGHTA and CDR2 FQGNSA. The CDR3 is CASSLTSVYEQYF. For the CDR3, the DNA is TGTGCCAGCAGCTTAACTAGCGTTTACGAGCAGTACTTC.

The V call is TRBV2, the J call TRBJ2-7, with 10 bases fitting TRBD2. CDR3 length: 14 residues. V was clipped by 7 bases and J by 3 bases; unmatched bases: 6. Germline V gene lookup returns CDR1 SNHLY and CDR2 FYNNEI. CDR3: CASIRGTSVYEQYF. The DNA of the CDR3 is TGTGCCAGCATTCGCGGGACTAGCGTCTACGAGCAGTACTTC.

The J gene is TRBJ1-1, the V gene TRBV18; no reliable D call. The CDR3 totals 15 residues. Germline CDR1 and CDR2: KGHSH and LQKENI. Between the trimmed V and J ends, which lost 3 bases and 0 bases, there was a span of 11 bases. The DNA of the CDR3 is TGTGCCAGCTCACCCAGTGGGAGCATGAACACTGAAGCTTTCTTT. Translated: CASSPSGSMNTEAFF.